What follows are 6 T cell receptor beta chains derived from one specimen sequenced in a study of blood T cells in healthy people across ages. The second PCR ran 7 to 11 cycles with a sample-barcoded 5' primer and J-beta primers. TCRdb called the 5' RACE reads again in MiXCR, with one record for every CDR3 protein. This sample has roughly 790,000 distinct CDR3 sequences, with 43% found just once. The specimen was blood. The receptor source for this set is a woman aged 60-70 years in good health.

The chain combines TRBV27 with TRBJ2-1, with D perhaps given as TRBD1 or TRBD2 (5 bases each). Trimming shortened V by 0 bases and J by 11 bases, and 11 bases separated the two germline ends. This CDR3 comprises 13 residues. CDR1 and CDR2 (germline): MNHEY, SMNVEV (reference sequence). CDR3 nucleotide sequence: TGTGCCAGCAGTTTATCAGGGGAGAAGAAGCAGTTCTTC. It translates to CASSLSGEKKQFF.

This clonotype has just a few counts. V is TRBV28 and J is TRBJ1-4; D uncertain. The CDR3 is 14 residues long. The V and J ends lost 10 bases and 8 bases respectively, with 20 bases between them. CDR1 is MDHEN and CDR2 is SYDVKM in the germline V gene. The CDR3 nucleotides read TGTGCCACCGACACCGATTCCGACAACGAAAAACTGTTTTTT. Its protein is CATDTDSDNEKLFF.

This clonotype was counted at least ten times. This sequence joins TRBV24-1 and TRBJ2-1, with D perhaps matching TRBD1 (5 bases). V was clipped by 7 bases and J by 2 bases, with 14 bases between them. CDR3 length: 15 amino acids. CDR1 is KGHDR and CDR2 is SFDVKD in the germline V gene. The CDR3 coding sequence is TGTGCCACCAGGCCGTCGGCAGGGACCTACAATGAGCAGTTCTTC. Translating it yields CATRPSAGTYNEQFF.

The sample holds many counts of this clonotype. The CDR3 DNA reads TGTGCCAGCAGCCCCTGGACTAGCGGGGGCTCGGGAGAGACCCAGTACTTC. Translated: CASSPWTSGGSGETQYF. The J gene is TRBJ2-5, the V gene TRBV4-2; 13 bases align to TRBD2. This CDR3 region has 17 residues. Trimming cost V 4 bases and J 4 bases; bases outside gene matches: 9. Per the germline V gene, CDR1 is LGHNA and CDR2 is YNFKEQ.

The gene calls are TRBV10-3 and TRBJ2-1, with D possibly being TRBD2 (5 bases). The CDR3 spans 11 residues. V was trimmed by 9 bases and J by 7 bases, leaving 10 bases between them. CDR1 is ENHRY, CDR2 SYGVKD, per germline. The CDR3 DNA reads as TGTGCCATGGCCGAGGGTAATGAGCAGTTCTTC. Protein sequence: CAMAEGNEQFF.

A few counts support this clonotype. The gene calls are TRBV27 and TRBJ1-1; no reliable D call. Trimming removed 7 bases from V and 4 bases from J, with 10 bases in between. Germline V lookup: CDR1 MNHEY, CDR2 SMNVEV (reference sequence). This CDR3 comprises 12 residues. CDR3 DNA: TGTGCCAGCATGAAAGGAGTCACTGAAGCTTTCTTT. Translated, it gives CASMKGVTEAFF.